This T cell receptor beta chain comes out of a study of memory CD8 T cells in hepatitis C reinfection. About the research overall: Between 12 and 24 weeks after reinfection detection, late samples were drawn.

V was clipped by 4 bases and J by 0 bases; unmatched bases: 7. Germline V lookup: CDR1 SGHNT, CDR2 YYREEE (reference sequence). This CDR3 has 15 residues. Method: immunoSEQ multiplex PCR; TCRdb's copy keeps in-frame clones and lacks some. The data contain some 50,000 clones, about 91% of them seen just once; the ten biggest clones take up 0.6% to 0.9%. The time point here: late/post reinfection, 12 to 24 weeks after detection. Sorted cells were sequenced directly ex vivo without any in vitro expansion. Input material: naive CD8+ T cells sorted from blood. The source is a man aged 18 to 29 with hepatitis C virus infection. This sequence joins TRBV5-4 and TRBJ2-7; 7 positions agree with TRBD1. The CDR3 sequence is CASSQERDSSYEQYF. The CDR3 nucleotides are TGTGCCAGCAGCCAAGAAAGGGACAGCTCCTACGAGCAGTACTTC.